The 32 T cell receptor beta chains listed next were all sequenced from one sample in a study of type 1 and type 2 diabetes patients. Amplification started from genomic DNA. Multiplex PCR with 30 forward and 13 reverse primers amplified the TCR beta CDR3. TCRdb re-called the multiplex PCR reads through MiXCR, storing one row per CDR3 protein. The sample records under 300,000 distinct CDR3 sequences, over 45% being singletons. Sequencing input: peripheral blood mononuclear cells (PBMCs). The origin of the receptors is a man aged 18 to 30 with type 2 diabetes.

The chain links TRBV25-1 to TRBJ1-6; possible D gene TRBD1, 5 bases. With 1 base removed from V and 4 bases from J, the gap between germline ends came to 17 bases. Germline values: CDR1 MGHDK, CDR2 SYGVNS. This CDR3 comprises 18 residues. In nucleotides, the CDR3 is TGTGCCAGCAGTGAATTTGTTGGGGCCACCGATTATAATTCACCCCTCCACTTT. It encodes CASSEFVGATDYNSPLHF.

This clonotype was counted many times. The CDR3 spells CASSFGQKETQYF. CDR3 bases: TGTGCCAGCAGCTTCGGACAGAAAGAGACCCAGTACTTC. The chain employs TRBV7-2 and TRBJ2-5; a possible D gene is TRBD1 (6 bases). V dropped 3 bases and J dropped 3 bases, with 8 bases sitting between them. Germline CDR1 SGHTA, CDR2 FQGNSA. This CDR3 has 13 residues.

The chain joins TRBV12-3 or TRBV12-4 to TRBJ1-5; D is undetermined. This CDR3 comprises 13 residues. The germline V and J ends were trimmed by 7 bases and 4 bases, with 11 bases remaining between them. The CDR3 region is CASTDRSNQPQHF. For the CDR3, the DNA is TGTGCCAGCACCGACCGCAGTAATCAGCCCCAGCATTTT.

The gene calls are TRBV7-2 and TRBJ1-5; D not resolved. V was clipped by 5 bases and J by 2 bases, with 13 bases between them. The V gene's germline CDR1 is SGHTA and CDR2 FQGNSA. The CDR3 totals 15 residues. The CDR3 nucleotides read TGTGCCAGCAGCCCCGCGGGATCGGGCAATCAGCCCCAGCATTTT. Translating it yields CASSPAGSGNQPQHF. The whole variable domain, filled in from reference TRBV7-2 and TRBJ1-5, reads GAGVSQSPSNKVTEKGKDVELRCDPISGHTALYWYRQSLGQGLEFLIYFQGNSAPDKSGLPSDRFSAERTGGSVSTLTIQRTQQEDSAVYLCASSPAGSGNQPQHFGDGTRLSIL.

The chain joins TRBV20-1 to TRBJ2-1; 9 bases are a match to TRBD2. Unmatched junction bases numbered 5, after V lost 5 bases and J lost 0 bases. The germline CDR1 and CDR2 sequences are DFQATT and SNEGSKA (reference sequence). This CDR3 contains 15 residues. The CDR3 loop reads CSAGTSWSSYNEQFF. The DNA for the CDR3 is TGCAGTGCTGGGACTAGCTGGAGCTCCTACAATGAGCAGTTCTTC.

The rearrangement joins TRBV9 to TRBJ2-4; TRBD1 or TRBD2 may be the D gene (5 bases each). There are 16 residues in the CDR3. Deletions cut 3 bases from V and 0 bases from J, with 13 bases between. CDR1 is SGDLS and CDR2 is YYNGEE in the germline V gene. In DNA form, the CDR3 reads TGTGCCAGCAGCGAGACCGGGACCGTAGCCAAAAACATTCAGTACTTC. Translated, it gives CASSETGTVAKNIQYF.

The CDR3 nucleotides read TGTGCCTGGAGTGTCTCAGCGGGAGTTCGCGATACGCAGTATTTT. Its protein product is CAWSVSAGVRDTQYF. The chain joins TRBV30 to TRBJ2-3, with 8 positions matching TRBD2. The germline CDR1 and CDR2 sequences are GTSNPN and SVGIG (reference sequence). V shed 0 bases and J 6 bases; nucleotides not matched to a gene: 8. This CDR3 comprises 15 residues.

Concerning this clonotype: This clone may be a read error of a much larger clone one base away. The chain recombines TRBV10-3 with TRBJ1-2; D is possibly TRBD1 (5 bases). CDR3 length: 14 residues. Between the trimmed V and J ends, which lost 7 bases and 8 bases, there was a span of 20 bases. The germline CDR1 and CDR2 sequences are ENHRY and SYGVKD. This CDR3 reads CAITEPGRAQGYTF. CDR3 nucleotides: TGTGCCATCACCGAGCCGGGACGGGCGCAAGGCTACACCTTC.

This rearrangement joins TRBV12-3 or TRBV12-4 to TRBJ2-3, with 7 positions matching TRBD1. V shed 4 bases and J 1 base; nucleotides not matched to a gene: 5. The CDR3 runs to 15 residues. The CDR3 loop is CASSSTGIGTDTQYF. Here the CDR3 DNA reads TGTGCCAGCAGTTCGACAGGGATTGGCACAGATACGCAGTATTTT.

The V gene is TRBV19, the J gene TRBJ1-5, with a tentative D call TRBD1 (6 bases). The CDR3 has 16 residues. The V and J ends lost 4 bases and 1 base respectively, with 14 bases between them. Germline V gene sequence: CDR1 LNHDA, CDR2 SQIVND (reference sequence). DNA for the CDR3: TGTGCCAGTAGTAACAGGGATTTCGTCAGCAATCAGCCCCAGCATTTT. Protein sequence: CASSNRDFVSNQPQHF.

The V gene is TRBV11-2, the J gene TRBJ1-3; 9 nucleotides align to TRBD1. Germline V gene data show CDR1 as SGHAT and CDR2 as FQNNGV. CDR3 length equals 16 residues. V trimming: 2 bases; J trimming: 4 bases; junction bases outside the gene matches: 6. CDR3 bases: TGTGCCAGCAGCTTAATGCGGGACAGGGCAGGAAACACCATATATTTT. As protein: CASSLMRDRAGNTIYF.

The chain carries TRBV15 and TRBJ2-5; 10 nucleotides align to TRBD2. Germline V gene sequence: CDR1 LNHNV, CDR2 YYDKDF (reference sequence). V was pared by 1 base and J by 3 bases, with 5 bases of the junction left unmatched. The CDR3 has 16 amino acids. The CDR3: CATSRGPSGGEETQYF. In nucleotides, the CDR3 is TGTGCCACCAGCAGAGGCCCTAGCGGGGGAGAAGAGACCCAGTACTTC.

The chain uses TRBV19 and TRBJ2-7; D remains ambiguous. The CDR3 totals 14 residues. Germline V gene data show CDR1 as LNHDA and CDR2 as SQIVND (reference sequence). V shed 5 bases and J shed 4 bases, with 15 bases lying between them. CDR3 region: CASSQGPPLYEQYF. CDR3 in DNA: TGTGCCAGTAGTCAAGGTCCCCCGTTATACGAGCAGTACTTC.

The J gene is TRBJ1-4, the V gene TRBV18; D may be TRBD1 (5 bases). This CDR3 is 13 amino acids long. The V end was cut by 6 bases, the J end by 13 bases, with 18 bases between. Germline CDR1 is KGHSH and CDR2 is LQKENI. The CDR3 sequence: CASSPRGPSRLFF. CDR3 nucleotide sequence: TGTGCCAGCTCCCCGAGGGGCCCGTCAAGACTGTTTTTT.

V and J are TRBV19 and TRBJ2-7; D possibly uses TRBD1 or TRBD2 (5 bases each). Trimming left V 7 bases short and J 2 bases short, with 15 bases between. Germline values: CDR1 LNHDA, CDR2 SQIVND (reference sequence). The CDR3 length is 14 residues. The CDR3 DNA is TGTGCCAGTAAGACCGGGACGGGGACCTACGAGCAGTACTTC. Translating it yields CASKTGTGTYEQYF.

V gene TRBV28 combines with J gene TRBJ1-1, with D unresolved. Trimming removed 4 bases from V and 13 bases from J, with 4 bases in between. The CDR3 loop spans 8 amino acids. The germline gives CDR1 MDHEN, CDR2 SYDVKM. CDR3 bases: TGTGCCAGCAGTTATAATTTCTTT. It yields the protein CASSYNFF.

This clonotype was recorded a few times. The gene calls are TRBV6-1 and TRBJ1-1, with 7 positions matching TRBD1. Looked up from germline, CDR1 is MNHNS and CDR2 is SASEGT. Trimming removed 6 bases from V and 7 bases from J; junction bases left unmatched: 5. This CDR3 is 12 amino acids long. The CDR3: CASRAGTDEAFF. The DNA for the CDR3 is TGTGCCAGCAGGGCCGGGACAGATGAAGCTTTCTTT.

This clonotype is a singleton in its sample. J is TRBJ2-3 and V is TRBV14; D not resolved. The length of the CDR3 is 16 residues. The V and J ends lost 4 bases and 3 bases respectively, with 17 bases between them. From germline, CDR1 is SGHDN and CDR2 FVKESK. The CDR3 region is CASSRQSGIVTDTQYF. The CDR3 nucleotides are TGTGCCAGCAGCCGTCAGTCTGGGATCGTGACAGATACGCAGTATTTT.

Turning to this clonotype: Sequence at one end of the junction differs from germline and may be a read error. CDR3 protein: CVSSPQTRTDTQCF. CDR3 nucleotide sequence: TGTGTCAGCAGCCCCCAGACTAGAACAGATACGCAGTGTTTT. This sequence joins TRBV7-3 and TRBJ2-3; D perhaps matches TRBD2 (6 bases). The CDR3 is made up of 14 amino acids. Germline assignment: CDR1 SGHTA and CDR2 FQGTGA. The full variable domain, with the rest looked up from reference TRBV7-3 and TRBJ2-3, is GAGVSQTPSNKVTEKGKYVELRCDPISGHTALYWYRQSLGQGPEFLIYFQGTGAADDSGLPNDRFFAVRPEGSVSTLKIQRTERGDSAVYLCVSSPQTRTDTQCFGPGTRLTVL.

This chain joins TRBV6-5 and TRBJ2-7, with unresolved D. V shed 2 bases and J shed 0 bases, with 11 bases lying between them. CDR1 is MNHEY and CDR2 is SVGAGI in the germline V gene. The CDR3 is 15 amino acids. The DNA of the CDR3 is TGTGCCAGCAGTTACGGGTCTGGACCCTCCTACGAGCAGTACTTC. This encodes CASSYGSGPSYEQYF.

With regard to this clonotype: A read error is likely, as this CDR3 ends without the conserved phenylalanine or tryptophan. V and J are TRBV19 and TRBJ1-4, with D maybe TRBD1 (5 bases). The germline CDR1 and CDR2 sequences are LNHDA and SQIVND (reference sequence). CDR3 length equals 13 residues. V lost 4 bases and J lost 7, with 10 bases in between. CDR3 loop: CASSTGVTEKLFL. The DNA for the CDR3 is TGTGCCAGTAGTACGGGGGTTACTGAAAAACTGTTTCTT.

The J gene is TRBJ2-1, the V gene TRBV12-5; tentatively, D is TRBD1 or TRBD2 (5 bases each). This CDR3 has 14 residues. Looked up from germline, CDR1 is LGHNT and CDR2 is FRNRAP. V lost 8 bases, J lost 8 bases, and 19 bases lay in between. CDR3 DNA sequence: TGTGCTAGTTCCCGGGACGCACCGATGGATGAGCAGTTCTTC. This translates into CASSRDAPMDEQFF. Combining the CDR3 with reference TRBV12-5 and TRBJ2-1 gives the whole variable domain DARVTQTPRHKVTEMGQEVTMRCQPILGHNTVFWYRQTMMQGLELLAYFRNRAPLDDSGMPKDRFSAEMPDATLATLKIQPSEPRDSAVYFCASSRDAPMDEQFFGPGTRLTVL.

This clonotype was seen repeatedly, ten times or more. This chain connects TRBV2 to TRBJ2-5; TRBD1 aligns across 7 bases. CDR1 is SNHLY, CDR2 FYNNEI, per germline. The CDR3 extends over 15 amino acids. The trim removed 6 bases at V and 5 bases at J, leaving 12 bases unmatched. The CDR3 nucleotides read TGTGCCAGCAGAAACCGGGACAGCCGATCGGAGACCCAGTACTTC. Translated, it gives CASRNRDSRSETQYF.

The chain employs TRBV24-1 and TRBJ2-7; unclear D gene. The V gene's germline CDR1 is KGHDR and CDR2 SFDVKD. This CDR3 region has 12 residues. V lost 11 bases to trimming and J lost 6 bases, with 16 bases between them. CDR3 in amino acids: CASSMTSGEQYF. The CDR3 coding sequence is TGTGCCAGTAGTATGACATCCGGCGAGCAGTACTTC.

This clonotype was recorded at least ten times. The chain couples TRBV29-1 to TRBJ1-1, with D perhaps matching TRBD1 (5 bases). The V gene's germline CDR1 is SQVTM and CDR2 ANQGSEA. Trimming left V 7 bases short and J 4 bases short, with 7 bases between. The CDR3 contains 10 residues. CDR3 region: CSGRVTEAFF. In DNA form, the CDR3 reads TGCAGCGGCAGGGTCACTGAAGCTTTCTTT.

The table lists this clonotype with a count of one. This sequence joins TRBV6-1 and TRBJ1-5, with D possibly TRBD1 on 5 matching bases. This CDR3 region has 14 residues. The ends were cut back, 8 bases at V and 0 bases at J, with 11 bases in the middle. Germline V CDR1 and CDR2: MNHNS, SASEGT. The CDR3 here is CASDSSYSNQPQHF. The CDR3 nucleotides read TGTGCCAGCGACAGTTCCTATAGCAATCAGCCCCAGCATTTT.

The rearrangement links TRBV2 to TRBJ2-1; D gene unclear. The CDR3 totals 9 residues. Germline CDR1 is SNHLY and CDR2 is FYNNEI. CDR3 in amino acids: CATHNEQFF. CDR3 bases: TGTGCGACTCACAATGAGCAGTTCTTC.

The chain's CDR3 is CASSSDVGSYEQYF. The CDR3 DNA follows: TGCGCCAGCAGCTCGGACGTGGGGTCCTACGAGCAGTACTTC. The chain uses TRBV5-1 and TRBJ2-7; D gene ambiguous. Trimming removed 3 bases from V and 1 base from J, with 11 bases in between. This CDR3 is 14 amino acids long. The germline gives CDR1 SGHRS, CDR2 YFSETQ.

This clonotype has more than one count but fewer than ten. This rearrangement joins TRBV6-6 to TRBJ2-1; possibly TRBD1 for D (7 bases). CDR1 is MNHNY and CDR2 is SVGAGI in the germline V gene (reference sequence). V was clipped by 6 bases and J by 9 bases, with 18 bases between them. CDR3 length: 14 amino acids. In DNA form, the CDR3 reads TGTGCCAGCAGCACCACTAGACAGGGACTTGAGCAGTTCTTC. Residues: CASSTTRQGLEQFF.

This clonotype has just a few counts. This sequence joins TRBV7-6 and TRBJ1-2, with 10 bases fitting TRBD1. There are 17 residues in the CDR3. Germline values: CDR1 SGHVS, CDR2 FNYEAQ. With V trimmed by 2 bases and J by 4 bases, 10 bases remained unmatched. CDR3 DNA: TGTGCCAGCAGCTTAATCGGGACAGGGGACGCGGTCTATGGCTACACCTTC. Translated: CASSLIGTGDAVYGYTF.

Of note for this clonotype: Germline and junction disagree at one end, which may indicate a read error. V gene TRBV7-6 combines with J gene TRBJ2-1, with TRBD2 matching 9 bases. This CDR3 region has 15 residues. CDR1 and CDR2 (germline): SGHVS, FNYEAQ. Here the CDR3 reads CASSSSAGGHDEQFF. The CDR3 coding sequence is TGTGCTAGCAGCTCATCGGCGGGGGGGCACGATGAGCAGTTCTTC.

The chain joins TRBV29-1 to TRBJ2-5, with unresolved D. CDR3 length: 11 residues. Trimming took off 5 bases at V and 5 bases at J, with 9 bases between the two ends. Per germline, CDR1 SQVTM and CDR2 ANQGSEA. The CDR3, as DNA: TGCAGCGTTCACAAGTGGGAGACCCAGTACTTC. It codes for CSVHKWETQYF.